This T cell receptor beta chain was documented in a study of OX40 agonist ivuxolimab in advanced cancers. Overall study: The patients got ivuxolimab, which is an agonistic anti-OX40 (CD134) antibody.

From germline, CDR1 is SGDLS and CDR2 YYNGEE. The CDR3 sequence is 14 residues long. J gave up 8 bases and V 4 bases, and 8 bases lay outside the gene matches. In regard to this clone: Its antigen is currently unknown.

The table came from immunoSEQ multiplex PCR; TCRdb's copy has only in-frame clones and leaves some out. Of about 19,000 clones detected, 85% to 90% appear once; the ten largest clones hold approximately 50%. Study observations and caveats: Compared with others, partial responders at 0.1-3.0 mg/kg displayed clonal expansion among the lowest. Averaged across samples, CD8+ T cells carried more expanded clones than CD4+ did.

Sequences were derived from CD4+ or CD8+ T cells sorted from blood, sampled in a trial of the OX40 agonist ivuxolimab. The TCR originated in an adult with an advanced solid tumor such as melanoma, head and neck, liver or kidney cancer. This chain joins TRBV9 and TRBJ1-2; 10 bases match TRBD1. DNA of the CDR3: TGTGCCAGCAGCCCCAGACAGGGGGCCGACGGCTACACCTTC. Protein: CASSPRQGADGYTF.